The entry that follows covers one TCR beta chain sequence. Its antigen is as yet unknown. Using immunoSEQ multiplex PCR, the repertoire was profiled, and TCRdb retains in-frame clones only, with some absent. The sample records some 10,000 clones, roughly 86% being singletons. CFSE-labeled sorted T cells met regulatory or mature dendritic cells for 5 to 6 days. Trimming at V came to 5 bases and at J to 4 bases, leaving 14 bases not matched to a gene. The CDR3 has 17 amino acids. Per the germline V gene, CDR1 is SGHVS and CDR2 is FNYEAQ. The data derive from a study of regulatory dendritic cells for organ transplantation.

The sample comprised naive CD8+ T cells from blood cultured with dendritic cells. As to subset: CD45RA+ naive T cells. The TCR originated in a human donor in good health. J is TRBJ2-3 and V is TRBV7-6; 8 bases are a match to TRBD1. The CDR3 loop reads CASSPLGQGAIADTQYF. The CDR3 coding sequence is TGTGCCAGCAGCCCCTTAGGGCAGGGGGCGATTGCAGATACGCAGTATTTT.